One sample yielded the 4 T cell receptor beta chains listed below, sequenced in a study of T cell responses to AZD1222 COVID-19 vaccine. This table comes from immunoSEQ multiplex PCR, and its TCRdb copy is limited to in-frame clones, with some not included. The repertoire holds 90,000 to 100,000 clones, 70% to 90% seen once, with around 3.1% in the top ten. Sequenced material: peripheral blood, taken on day 0 of AZD1222 vaccination. These receptor sequences come from an adult in good health.

The genes are TRBV19 and TRBJ1-6; D is undetermined. The CDR3 length is 13 residues. Trimming shortened V by 3 bases and J by 10 bases, and 10 bases separated the two germline ends. Germline CDR1 and CDR2: LNHDA and SQIVND (reference sequence). CDR3 nucleotide sequence: TGTGCCAGTAGTATTTCGGGGAACTCACCCCTCCACTTT. Protein sequence: CASSISGNSPLHF.

This clone was counted between two and nine times. The chain has TRBV13 and TRBJ1-1; D ambiguous. There are 12 residues in the CDR3. Germline V gene sequence: CDR1 PRHDT, CDR2 FYEKMQ (reference sequence). The V and J ends lost 3 bases and 2 bases respectively, with 4 bases between them. The DNA for the CDR3 is TGTGCCAGCAGCTTTGGAAACACTGAAGCTTTCTTT. It specifies CASSFGNTEAFF. The variable domain in full, with the rest retrieved from reference TRBV13 and TRBJ1-1, is AAGVIQSPRHLIKEKRETATLKCYPIPRHDTVYWYQQGPGQDPQFLISFYEKMQSDKGSIPDRFSAQQFSDYHSELNMSSLELGDSALYFCASSFGNTEAFFGQGTRLTVV.

The chain is built from TRBV18 and TRBJ1-1; D not certain. The germline V gene encodes CDR1 KGHSH and CDR2 LQKENI. The V gene lost 3 bases and the J gene lost 0 bases, with 5 bases spanning the gap. CDR3 length: 13 amino acids. CDR3: CASSPDMNTEAFF. In nucleotides, the CDR3 is TGTGCCAGCTCACCCGACATGAACACTGAAGCTTTCTTT.

This chain connects TRBV3-1 (or the pseudogene TRBV3-2) to TRBJ2-7, with D possibly being TRBD1 (6 bases). The CDR3 consists of 14 residues. V gave up 7 bases and J gave up 3 bases, with 16 bases separating them. From germline, CDR1 is LGHDT and CDR2 YNNKEL (reference sequence). The CDR3 is CASTRRGNYYEQYF. DNA of the CDR3: TGTGCCAGCACCCGAAGGGGGAACTACTACGAGCAGTACTTC.